The present entry profiles one T cell receptor (beta chain) with its context. Its antigen remains unidentified. The sample is drawn from a study of T cell responses to AZD1222 COVID-19 vaccine. Findings of the study overall: Researchers report vaccine-associated CD4 TCRs spanning spike, with dominance at 160-218 and 743-854.

Germline loops: CDR1 SGHNT, CDR2 YYREEE (reference sequence). The CDR3 has 16 amino acids. V dropped 4 bases and J dropped 1; count of bases not matched to a gene: 8. The table came from immunoSEQ multiplex PCR; TCRdb's copy has only in-frame clones and leaves some out. The table has roughly 150,000 clones, around 92% seen once; the top ten hold about 2.5%. Sequencing used peripheral blood, obtained on day 0 of AZD1222 vaccination. The TCR was taken from an adult in good health. V is TRBV5-4 and J is TRBJ2-5; 9 bases are a match to TRBD2. In DNA, the CDR3 is TGTGCCAGCAGCCCCCCGAAAGCGGGGGGCCAAGAGACCCAGTACTTC. Translating it yields CASSPPKAGGQETQYF.